This T cell receptor (beta chain) appears in the sequencing data of a study of blood T cell repertoires in COVID-19. Study information: Donors in the United States, Italy and Spain gave samples during acute or convalescent COVID-19. Sample material is recorded as cDNA or gDNA derived from T cells, B-cell-depleted T cells, or PBMCs.

The CDR3 spans 14 residues. Looked up from germline, CDR1 is MNHNS and CDR2 is SASEGT. With V trimmed by 3 bases and J by 6 bases, 5 bases remained unmatched. In the authors' methods: Scientists estimated how many nucleated cells there were by amplifying reference gene primers. Generated by immunoSEQ multiplex PCR, the TCRdb table keeps only in-frame clones and is missing some. The V and J calls and clone size come from that table; D and trimming were worked out from the DNA. This sample has 110,000 or so clones, with roughly 84% found just once. The source material was peripheral blood. The chain couples TRBV6-1 to TRBJ2-5; TRBD1 agrees at 9 bases. The sequence was obtained from a woman aged 70-85 years who had recovered from COVID-19. The CDR3 sequence: CASSDRTGEQTQYF. The CDR3 coding sequence is TGTGCCAGCAGTGATAGGACAGGGGAACAGACCCAGTACTTC.